These 9 T cell receptor beta chains came from one sample sequenced in a study of blood T cell repertoires in COVID-19. Assay: immunoSEQ multiplex PCR; the TCRdb copy retains only in-frame clones and omits some. The table lists about 280,000 clones, approximately 83% of them singletons. Sequencing input: peripheral blood. Receptors were obtained from a human donor in a cohort sampled during active COVID-19.

V and J are TRBV2 and TRBJ2-1; weak D call: TRBD2 (5 bases). Germline V gene data show CDR1 as SNHLY and CDR2 as FYNNEI. Trimming removed 3 bases at V and 10 bases at J, with 13 bases between. The CDR3 loop spans 13 amino acids. This chain's CDR3 is CASSDITSYEQFF. In nucleotides, the CDR3 is TGTGCCAGCAGTGACATTACTAGTTACGAGCAGTTCTTC. Drawing the rest from reference TRBV2 and TRBJ2-1, the complete variable domain is EPEVTQTPSHQVTQMGQEVILRCVPISNHLYFYWYRQILGQKVEFLVSFYNNEISEKSEIFDDQFSVERPDGSNFTLKIRSTKLEDSAMYFCASSDITSYEQFFGPGTRLTVL.

The V and J genes are TRBV12-3 or TRBV12-4 and TRBJ2-3; D uncertain. This CDR3 is 13 amino acids long. V was shortened by 6 bases and J by 2 bases, with 9 bases between the two germline ends. The CDR3 spells CASRTHLTDTQYF. Written as DNA, the CDR3 is TGTGCCAGCAGGACTCACCTCACAGATACGCAGTATTTT.

A few counts support this clone. The chain uses TRBV7-9 and TRBJ2-2; D ambiguous. The CDR3 covers 15 residues. Trimming cost V 1 base and J 7 bases, with 13 bases left between them. CDR1 and CDR2 (germline): SEHNR, FQNEAQ (reference sequence). CDR3 nucleotide sequence: TGTGCCAGCAGCTTAGGATCAGGAACTTTCGGGGAGCTGTTTTTT. It codes for CASSLGSGTFGELFF.

The chain carries TRBV6-1 and TRBJ1-1; the D is unclear. This CDR3 region has 15 residues. The V and J ends lost 2 bases and 7 bases respectively, with 17 bases between them. Looked up from germline, CDR1 is MNHNS and CDR2 is SASEGT. CDR3 loop: CASSEQVGSLLEAFF. CDR3 DNA: TGTGCCAGCAGTGAACAGGTTGGCTCTCTTCTTGAAGCTTTCTTT.

The V gene is TRBV2, the J gene TRBJ1-5, with D possibly being TRBD1 (6 bases). The CDR3 is made up of 15 amino acids. Trimming removed 3 bases at V and 4 bases at J, with 13 bases between. The germline gives CDR1 SNHLY, CDR2 FYNNEI. The CDR3 here is CASSDFGGRNQPQHF. For the CDR3, the DNA is TGTGCCAGCAGTGATTTTGGGGGCCGAAATCAGCCCCAGCATTTT.

J is TRBJ2-1 and V is TRBV4-1; D is uncertain. V was clipped by 1 base and J by 6 bases, with 13 bases between them. CDR3 length: 15 residues. In germline, CDR1 is MGHRA, CDR2 YSYEKL. The CDR3 region is CASSQASPSGNEQFF. The CDR3 DNA sequence: TGCGCCAGCAGCCAAGCTTCCCCATCGGGCAATGAGCAGTTCTTC.

V is TRBV2 and J is TRBJ2-5, with 7 bases matching TRBD2. Germline CDR1 reads SNHLY; CDR2 reads FYNNEI. The CDR3 extends over 13 amino acids. V shed 11 bases and J 2 bases; nucleotides not matched to a gene: 8. The CDR3 DNA reads as TGTGCCGGAACCGGACTAGATCAAGAGACCCAGTACTTC. Amino acid sequence: CAGTGLDQETQYF.

V is TRBV28 and J is TRBJ1-1, with D possibly TRBD1 on 6 matching bases. The CDR3 is made up of 15 amino acids. Germline lookup yields CDR1 MDHEN and CDR2 SYDVKM. V lost 5 bases and J lost 8, with 21 bases in between. This CDR3 is CASSLLSTGAAEAFF. The CDR3 nucleotides read TGTGCCAGCAGTCTTCTGTCGACAGGCGCGGCGGAAGCTTTCTTT.

The chain combines TRBV2 with TRBJ2-5; 8 nucleotides agree with TRBD2. The CDR3 consists of 14 residues. V lost 7 bases, J lost 4 bases, and 8 bases stayed unmatched. Germline CDR1 SNHLY, CDR2 FYNNEI. CDR3 residues: CASTRTSSAETQYF. The CDR3 nucleotides read TGTGCCAGCACACGGACTAGCTCGGCAGAGACCCAGTACTTC.